The present T cell receptor beta chain was sequenced within a study of T-cell reconstitution after alpha-beta-depleted transplantation in children. Broader study findings: The authors attributed T-cell counts and diversity one year after transplant mostly to newly produced T cells.

Germline V CDR1 and CDR2: SQVTM, ANQGSEA. The junction had 10 bases not matched to a gene; V was cut back by 6 bases and J by 4 bases. This CDR3 spans 14 amino acids. Note on this clonotype: The antigen is unknown.

Using unique molecular identifiers, the investigators prepared the TCRbeta library. MiXCR, applied by TCRdb to the PCR reads, yields one record per CDR3 protein. The table lists about 980,000 distinct CDR3 sequences, under 30% of them singletons, with under 30% in the top ten. The sequence came from a boy younger than two who had a stem cell transplant for SCID, so the T cells may come from the graft donor. The sample consisted of PBMCs, mostly from graft donor cells, taken 360 days after TCRalphabeta/CD19-depleted stem cell transplant. The chain couples TRBV29-1 to TRBJ2-3, with TRBD2 matching 7 bases. Here the CDR3 DNA reads TGCAGCGTCGACCGGCGGGGGACCGCAGATACGCAGTATTTT. Translating it yields CSVDRRGTADTQYF.